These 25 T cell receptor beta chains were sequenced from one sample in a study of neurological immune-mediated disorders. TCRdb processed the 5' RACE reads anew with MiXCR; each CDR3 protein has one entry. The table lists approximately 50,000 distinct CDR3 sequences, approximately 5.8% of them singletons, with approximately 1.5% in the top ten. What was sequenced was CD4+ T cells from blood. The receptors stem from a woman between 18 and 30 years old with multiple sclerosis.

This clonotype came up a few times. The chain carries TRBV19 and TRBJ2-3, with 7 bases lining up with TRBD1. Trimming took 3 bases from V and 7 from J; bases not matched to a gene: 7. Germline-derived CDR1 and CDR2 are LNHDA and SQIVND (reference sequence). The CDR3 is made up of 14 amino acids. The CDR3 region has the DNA TGTGCCAGTAGTATCGGGAACAGGGGAAATACGCAGTATTTT. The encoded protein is CASSIGNRGNTQYF.

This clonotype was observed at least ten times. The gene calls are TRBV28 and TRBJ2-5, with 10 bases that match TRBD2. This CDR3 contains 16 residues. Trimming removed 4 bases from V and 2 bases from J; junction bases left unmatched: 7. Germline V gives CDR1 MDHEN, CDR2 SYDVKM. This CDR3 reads CASSSGLAERQETQYF. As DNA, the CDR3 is TGTGCCAGCAGTTCCGGACTAGCGGAGCGACAAGAGACCCAGTACTTC.

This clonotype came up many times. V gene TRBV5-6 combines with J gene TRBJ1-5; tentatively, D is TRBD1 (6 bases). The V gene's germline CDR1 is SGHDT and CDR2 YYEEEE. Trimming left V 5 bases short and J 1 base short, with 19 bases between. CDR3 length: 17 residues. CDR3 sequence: CASSFRTGKGSNQPQHF. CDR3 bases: TGTGCCAGCAGTTTTCGTACAGGGAAGGGAAGCAATCAGCCCCAGCATTTT.

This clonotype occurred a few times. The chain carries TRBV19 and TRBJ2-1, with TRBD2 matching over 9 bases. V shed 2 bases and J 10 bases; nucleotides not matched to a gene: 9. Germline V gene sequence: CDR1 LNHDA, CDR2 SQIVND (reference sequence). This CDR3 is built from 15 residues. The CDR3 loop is CASSISGGRAGEQFF. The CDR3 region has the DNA TGTGCCAGTAGTATATCTGGCGGGAGGGCCGGGGAGCAGTTCTTC. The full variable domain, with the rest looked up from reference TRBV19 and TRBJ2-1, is DGGITQSPKYLFRKEGQNVTLSCEQNLNHDAMYWYRQDPGQGLRLIYYSQIVNDFQKGDIAEGYSVSREKKESFPLTVTSAQKNPTAFYLCASSISGGRAGEQFFGPGTRLTVL.

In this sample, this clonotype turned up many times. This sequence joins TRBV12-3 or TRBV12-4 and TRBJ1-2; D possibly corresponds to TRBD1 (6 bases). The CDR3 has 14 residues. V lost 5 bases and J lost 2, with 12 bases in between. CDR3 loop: CASSNGQTNYGYTF. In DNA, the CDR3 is TGTGCCAGCAGTAATGGACAGACCAACTATGGCTACACCTTC.

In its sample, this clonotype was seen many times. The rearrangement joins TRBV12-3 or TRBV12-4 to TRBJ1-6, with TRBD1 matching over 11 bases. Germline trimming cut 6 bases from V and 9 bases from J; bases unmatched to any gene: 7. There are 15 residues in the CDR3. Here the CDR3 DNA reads TGTGCCAGCAGCCCACGGACAGGGGGCACTTCACCCCTCCACTTT. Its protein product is CASSPRTGGTSPLHF.

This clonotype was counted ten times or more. Here the CDR3 reads CASSKTSNYNEQFF. CDR3 in DNA: TGTGCCAGCAGCAAGACTAGCAACTACAATGAGCAGTTCTTC. This chain links TRBV9 with TRBJ2-1; 7 nucleotides match TRBD2. Germline CDR1 and CDR2: SGDLS and YYNGEE. The CDR3 runs 14 residues. V was pared by 4 bases and J by 3 bases, with 4 bases of the junction left unmatched.

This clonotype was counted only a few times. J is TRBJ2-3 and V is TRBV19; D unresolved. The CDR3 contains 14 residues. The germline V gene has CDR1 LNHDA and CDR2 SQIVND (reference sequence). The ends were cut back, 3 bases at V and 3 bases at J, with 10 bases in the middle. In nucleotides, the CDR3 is TGTGCCAGTAGTATTTTGGGCAGAACAGATACGCAGTATTTT. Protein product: CASSILGRTDTQYF. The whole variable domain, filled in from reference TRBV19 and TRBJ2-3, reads DGGITQSPKYLFRKEGQNVTLSCEQNLNHDAMYWYRQDPGQGLRLIYYSQIVNDFQKGDIAEGYSVSREKKESFPLTVTSAQKNPTAFYLCASSILGRTDTQYFGPGTRLTVL.

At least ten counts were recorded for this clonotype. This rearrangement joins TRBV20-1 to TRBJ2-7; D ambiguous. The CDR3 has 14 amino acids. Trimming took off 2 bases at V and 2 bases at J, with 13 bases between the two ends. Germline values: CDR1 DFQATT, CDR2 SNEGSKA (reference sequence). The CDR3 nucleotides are TGCAGTGCTAGATCGGGCGGAGTAACCTACGAGCAGTACTTC. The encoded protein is CSARSGGVTYEQYF.

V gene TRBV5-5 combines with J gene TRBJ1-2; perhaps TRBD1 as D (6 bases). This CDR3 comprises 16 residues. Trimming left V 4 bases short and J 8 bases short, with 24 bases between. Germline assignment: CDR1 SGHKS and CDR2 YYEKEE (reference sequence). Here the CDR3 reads CASSPIAGQSTMGYTF. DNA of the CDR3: TGTGCCAGCAGCCCCATCGCGGGACAATCCACTATGGGCTACACCTTC.

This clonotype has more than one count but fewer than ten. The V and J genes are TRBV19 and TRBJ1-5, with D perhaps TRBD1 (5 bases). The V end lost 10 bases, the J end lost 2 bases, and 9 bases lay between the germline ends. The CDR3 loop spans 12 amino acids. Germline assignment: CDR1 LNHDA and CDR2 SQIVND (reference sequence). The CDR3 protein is CANRDGNQPQHF. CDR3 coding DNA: TGTGCCAACCGGGACGGCAATCAGCCCCAGCATTTT.

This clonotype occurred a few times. The CDR3 DNA follows: TGCGCCAGCAGCTTGAGGCAGGGGAGGTTCACTGAAGCTTTCTTT. It is translated as CASSLRQGRFTEAFF. This sequence joins TRBV5-1 and TRBJ1-1, with D maybe TRBD1 (6 bases). CDR1 is SGHRS and CDR2 is YFSETQ in the germline V gene. The length of the CDR3 is 15 residues. Deletions cut 1 base from V and 4 bases from J, with 14 bases between.

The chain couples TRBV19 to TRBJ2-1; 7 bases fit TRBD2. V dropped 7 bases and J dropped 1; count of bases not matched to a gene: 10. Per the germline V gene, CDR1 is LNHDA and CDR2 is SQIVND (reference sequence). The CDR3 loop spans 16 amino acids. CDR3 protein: CASTSTGGRSYNEQFF. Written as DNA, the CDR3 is TGTGCCAGTACCTCAACGGGGGGTCGTTCCTACAATGAGCAGTTCTTC.

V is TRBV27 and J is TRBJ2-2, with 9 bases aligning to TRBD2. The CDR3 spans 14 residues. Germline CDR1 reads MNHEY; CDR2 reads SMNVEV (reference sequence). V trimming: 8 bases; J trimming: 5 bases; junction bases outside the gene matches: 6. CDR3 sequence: CASSSSGITGELFF. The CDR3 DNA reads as TGTGCCAGCTCCTCTAGCGGGATTACCGGGGAGCTGTTTTTT.

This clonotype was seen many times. The CDR3 sequence: CSAQTSGGPNSYEQYF. CDR3 coding DNA: TGCAGTGCCCAGACTAGCGGGGGCCCGAATTCCTACGAGCAGTACTTC. J is TRBJ2-7 and V is TRBV20-1; 12 nucleotides match TRBD2. Germline values: CDR1 DFQATT, CDR2 SNEGSKA (reference sequence). J gave up 1 base and V 6 bases, and 10 bases lay outside the gene matches. The CDR3 has 16 residues.

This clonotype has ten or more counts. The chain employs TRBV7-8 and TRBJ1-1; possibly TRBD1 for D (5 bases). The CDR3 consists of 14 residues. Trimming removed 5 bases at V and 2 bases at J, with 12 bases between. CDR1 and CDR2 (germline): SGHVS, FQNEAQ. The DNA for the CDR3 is TGTGCCAGCAGCAATGGGGGGGAAAACACTGAAGCTTTCTTT. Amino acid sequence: CASSNGGENTEAFF. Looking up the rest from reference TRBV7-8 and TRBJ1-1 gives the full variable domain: GAGVSQSPRYKVAKRGQDVALRCDPISGHVSLFWYQQALGQGPEFLTYFQNEAQLDKSGLPSDRFFAERPEGSVSTLKIQRTQQEDSAVYLCASSNGGENTEAFFGQGTRLTVV.

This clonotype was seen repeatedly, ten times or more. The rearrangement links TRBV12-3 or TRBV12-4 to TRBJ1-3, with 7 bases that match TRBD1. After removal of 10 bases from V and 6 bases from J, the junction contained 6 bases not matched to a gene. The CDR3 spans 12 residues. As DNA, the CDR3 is TGTGCCATATCAGGGGGTACAAACACCATATATTTT. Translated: CAISGGTNTIYF.

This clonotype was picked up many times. CDR3 coding DNA: TGTGCCAGCAGCTTGGGGACAGGGGGCTCTGGCACAGATACGCAGTATTTT. Protein product: CASSLGTGGSGTDTQYF. The gene calls are TRBV7-9 and TRBJ2-3, with 12 bases that match TRBD1. The V segment lost 3 bases and the J segment 1 base; nucleotides outside the gene matches: 5. The CDR3 has 17 residues. CDR1 is SEHNR and CDR2 is FQNEAQ in the germline V gene (reference sequence).

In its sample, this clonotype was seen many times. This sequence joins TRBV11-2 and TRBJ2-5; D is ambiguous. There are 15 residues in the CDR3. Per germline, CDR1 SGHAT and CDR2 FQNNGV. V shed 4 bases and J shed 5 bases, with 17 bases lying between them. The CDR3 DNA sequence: TGTGCCAGCAGCTCAGTCGGATCTGATGGGGAGACCCAGTACTTC. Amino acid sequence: CASSSVGSDGETQYF.

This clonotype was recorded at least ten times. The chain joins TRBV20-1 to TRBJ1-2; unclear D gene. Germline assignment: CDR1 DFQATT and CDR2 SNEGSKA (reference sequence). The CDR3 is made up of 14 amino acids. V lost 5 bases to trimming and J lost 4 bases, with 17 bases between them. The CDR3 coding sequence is TGCAGTGCTGATTTCGGACTGAGTCGCTATGGCTACACCTTC. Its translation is CSADFGLSRYGYTF.

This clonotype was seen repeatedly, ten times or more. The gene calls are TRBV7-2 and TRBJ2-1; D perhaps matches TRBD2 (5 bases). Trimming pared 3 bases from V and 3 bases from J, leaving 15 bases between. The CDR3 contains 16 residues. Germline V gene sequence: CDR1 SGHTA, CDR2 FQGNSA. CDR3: CASSFTSFEGYNEQFF. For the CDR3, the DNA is TGTGCCAGCAGCTTTACTAGTTTCGAGGGCTACAATGAGCAGTTCTTC.

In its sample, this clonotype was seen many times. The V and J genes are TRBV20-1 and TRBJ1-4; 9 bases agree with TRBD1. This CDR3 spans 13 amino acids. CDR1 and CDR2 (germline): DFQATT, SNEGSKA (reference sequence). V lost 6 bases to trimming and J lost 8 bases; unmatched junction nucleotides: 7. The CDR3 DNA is TGCAGTGCCCTGGACAGGGGATCGGAAAAACTGTTTTTT. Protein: CSALDRGSEKLFF.

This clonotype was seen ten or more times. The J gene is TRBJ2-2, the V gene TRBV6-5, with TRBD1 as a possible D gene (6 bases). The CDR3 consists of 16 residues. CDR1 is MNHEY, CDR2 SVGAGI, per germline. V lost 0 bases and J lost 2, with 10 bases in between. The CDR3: CASSYSWGPNTGELFF. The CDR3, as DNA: TGTGCCAGCAGTTACTCGTGGGGGCCCAACACCGGGGAGCTGTTTTTT.

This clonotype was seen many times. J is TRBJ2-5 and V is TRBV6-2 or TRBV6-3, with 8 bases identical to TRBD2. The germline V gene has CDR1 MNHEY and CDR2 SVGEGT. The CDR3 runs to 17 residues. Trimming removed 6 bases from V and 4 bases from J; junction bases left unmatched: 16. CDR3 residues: CASSVERTSQGGETQYF. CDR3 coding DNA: TGTGCCAGCAGCGTTGAGCGGACTAGCCAAGGAGGAGAGACCCAGTACTTC.

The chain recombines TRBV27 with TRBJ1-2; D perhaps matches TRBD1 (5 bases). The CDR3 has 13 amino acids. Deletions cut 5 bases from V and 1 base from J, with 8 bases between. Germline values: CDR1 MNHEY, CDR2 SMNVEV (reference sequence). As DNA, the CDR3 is TGTGCCAGCAGTCAGGGTTATAACTATGGCTACACCTTC. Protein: CASSQGYNYGYTF.